The 31 T cell receptor beta chains reported below all come from one sample, sequenced in a study of control samples from healthy donors and cancer patients. The table came from immunoSEQ multiplex PCR; TCRdb's copy has only in-frame clones and leaves some out. Among approximately 70,000 clones, roughly nine tenths were seen once, and the ten largest hold about 20%. The sequenced material came from PBMCs. The source is a man between 60 and 70 years old with lung cancer.

This sequence joins TRBV18 and TRBJ2-1; TRBD2 agrees at 8 bases. CDR1 is KGHSH and CDR2 is LQKENI in the germline V gene. CDR3 length equals 16 residues. V lost 8 bases to trimming and J lost 0 bases; unmatched junction nucleotides: 9. CDR3 amino acids: CASTEHAGGSYNEQFF. The DNA of the CDR3 is TGTGCCAGCACGGAGCATGCGGGGGGCTCCTACAATGAGCAGTTCTTC.

The chain uses TRBV7-3 and TRBJ2-5; TRBD2 agrees at 8 bases. The CDR3 has 14 amino acids. Germline-derived CDR1 and CDR2 are SGHTA and FQGTGA. The V gene end was trimmed by 5 bases and the J gene end by 5 bases; junction bases not matched to a gene: 7. Here the CDR3 DNA reads TGTGCCAGCAGCCCGTCGGGGGGGCTGGAGACCCAGTACTTC. Translation gives CASSPSGGLETQYF.

The V gene is TRBV2, the J gene TRBJ2-2; D is ambiguous. Germline V gene data show CDR1 as SNHLY and CDR2 as FYNNEI. V was shortened by 8 bases and J by 2 bases, with 12 bases between the two germline ends. CDR3 length equals 14 residues. The CDR3 DNA is TGTGCCAGCCAGCCAGGCCCAAACACCGGGGAGCTGTTTTTT. This codes for CASQPGPNTGELFF.

The chain recombines TRBV3-1 (or the pseudogene TRBV3-2) with TRBJ1-6; D is undetermined. The ends were cut back, 2 bases at V and 4 bases at J, with 15 bases in the middle. The CDR3 has 17 amino acids. CDR1 and CDR2 (germline): LGHDT, YNNKEL (reference sequence). CDR3: CASSQQTPGIYNSPLHF. The CDR3 DNA follows: TGTGCCAGCAGCCAACAGACCCCTGGGATATATAATTCACCCCTCCACTTT.

V gene TRBV4-1 combines with J gene TRBJ2-5; D ambiguous. Deletions cut 3 bases from V and 2 bases from J, with 16 bases between. The CDR3 sequence is 16 residues long. From germline, CDR1 is MGHRA and CDR2 YSYEKL. CDR3 residues: CASSHQFPGPQETQYF. Written as DNA, the CDR3 is TGCGCCAGCAGCCATCAATTTCCGGGCCCACAAGAGACCCAGTACTTC.

V usage is TRBV9 and J usage is TRBJ1-1; D ambiguous. V dropped 3 bases and J dropped 0 bases, with 6 bases sitting between them. Germline assignment: CDR1 SGDLS and CDR2 YYNGEE. CDR3 length: 13 residues. The DNA for the CDR3 is TGTGCCAGCAGCGCCCAACTGAACACTGAAGCTTTCTTT. Its protein is CASSAQLNTEAFF.

The genes are TRBV9 and TRBJ2-2, with D tentatively TRBD2 (5 bases). V was shortened by 0 bases and J by 2 bases, with 11 bases between the two germline ends. CDR3 length equals 16 residues. Per germline, CDR1 SGDLS and CDR2 YYNGEE. CDR3 region: CASSVVAGGNTGELFF. CDR3 DNA sequence: TGTGCCAGCAGCGTAGTGGCAGGAGGAAACACCGGGGAGCTGTTTTTT.

The chain carries TRBV7-9 and TRBJ1-1; D may be TRBD1 (5 bases). The CDR3 has 13 amino acids. The ends were cut back, 1 base at V and 6 bases at J, with 9 bases in the middle. Per the germline V gene, CDR1 is SEHNR and CDR2 is FQNEAQ (reference sequence). The CDR3 region is CASSLVGTSEAFF. The CDR3 DNA reads as TGTGCCAGCAGCTTAGTAGGGACCTCTGAAGCTTTCTTT.

V usage is TRBV10-3 and J usage is TRBJ2-5, with a possible D match to TRBD1 (6 bases). This CDR3 contains 15 residues. Germline V gene lookup returns CDR1 ENHRY and CDR2 SYGVKD. The V gene lost 0 bases and the J gene lost 4 bases, with 12 bases spanning the gap. The CDR3 region is CAISESGGSRETQYF. CDR3 DNA: TGTGCCATCAGTGAGTCTGGGGGCTCGAGAGAGACCCAGTACTTC.

The chain employs TRBV10-2 and TRBJ2-3; D not resolved. Trimming cost V 3 bases and J 5 bases, with 18 bases left between them. This CDR3 has 16 amino acids. Looked up from germline, CDR1 is WSHSY and CDR2 is SAAADI. The CDR3 here is CASSEFLVQRVDTQYF. The CDR3 DNA is TGCGCCAGCAGTGAATTTCTCGTCCAGAGAGTAGATACGCAGTATTTT.

V usage is TRBV10-1 and J usage is TRBJ1-1, with D tentatively TRBD1 (5 bases). Trimming removed 4 bases at V and 3 bases at J, with 15 bases between. CDR3 length: 15 residues. Per the germline V gene, CDR1 is WNHNN and CDR2 is SYGVQD (reference sequence). CDR3 sequence reads: CASSALGGVDTEAFF. CDR3 DNA sequence: TGCGCCAGCAGTGCCCTCGGGGGAGTCGACACTGAAGCTTTCTTT.

In its sample, this clone was seen once. V gene TRBV7-9 combines with J gene TRBJ2-3; D might be TRBD2 (5 bases). Germline CDR1 reads SEHNR; CDR2 reads FQNEAQ (reference sequence). Trimming pared 2 bases from V and 6 bases from J, leaving 12 bases between. This CDR3 region has 14 residues. The CDR3 DNA reads TGTGCCAGCAGCTTAAATACCGGGGAGGATACGCAGTATTTT. Translation gives CASSLNTGEDTQYF.

The chain couples TRBV20-1 to TRBJ2-3; 7 bases match TRBD2. Germline CDR1 reads DFQATT; CDR2 reads SNEGSKA (reference sequence). The ends lost 3 bases at V and 0 bases at J; junction bases unmatched: 6. The CDR3 has 15 residues. The CDR3: CSASSGGASTDTQYF. DNA for the CDR3: TGCAGTGCTAGTTCGGGGGGAGCTAGCACAGATACGCAGTATTTT.

The chain is built from TRBV25-1 and TRBJ2-5; 12 bases match TRBD2. With 4 bases clipped from V and 5 bases from J, the junction kept 8 bases outside the gene matches. The CDR3 is 16 residues long. Germline CDR1 MGHDK, CDR2 SYGVNS. The CDR3 bases are TGTGCCAGCAGTGGCCTAGCGGGGGGGCCTCGGGAGACCCAGTACTTC. Protein product: CASSGLAGGPRETQYF.

This chain connects TRBV15 to TRBJ2-1; D call uncertain. Germline loops: CDR1 LNHNV, CDR2 YYDKDF (reference sequence). The CDR3 is 15 residues long. The V end lost 3 bases, the J end lost 0 bases, and 9 bases lay between the germline ends. CDR3 sequence reads: CATSRSTSSYNEQFF. The CDR3 nucleotides read TGTGCCACCAGCAGGTCCACGAGCTCCTACAATGAGCAGTTCTTC.

Turning to this clone: At one of its ends the junction is not consistent with the germline gene, which may arise from a read error. The chain uses TRBV7-9 and TRBJ1-1; tentatively, D is TRBD1 (5 bases). Germline CDR1 SEHNR, CDR2 FQNEAQ (reference sequence). The CDR3 runs 15 residues. The CDR3 coding sequence is TGTGCCAGCAGCCTAGCAGGGCGGGTGGTCACTGAAGCTTTCTTT. Translated, it gives CASSLAGRVVTEAFF.

The chain has TRBV5-1 and TRBJ2-3; no clear D. CDR1 SGHRS and CDR2 YFSETQ come from the germline V gene. Between the trimmed V and J ends, which lost 4 bases and 1 base, there was a span of 22 bases. There are 18 residues in the CDR3. The CDR3 sequence: CASSPHFRKFEGTDTQYF. CDR3 coding DNA: TGCGCCAGCAGCCCACATTTCCGAAAGTTTGAGGGCACAGATACGCAGTATTTT.

As regards this clone: The same CDR3 can be traced to other DNA sequences in this sample. The gene calls are TRBV10-1 and TRBJ1-1, with D hard to call. V was pared by 3 bases and J by 0 bases, with 5 bases between. The CDR3 spans 13 residues. Germline lookup yields CDR1 WNHNN and CDR2 SYGVQD (reference sequence). In DNA, the CDR3 is TGCGCCAGCAGTGAATCGATGAACACTGAAGCTTTCTTT. It encodes CASSESMNTEAFF.

The chain recombines TRBV9 with TRBJ1-1; D gene ambiguous. Germline V CDR1 and CDR2: SGDLS, YYNGEE. Trimming shortened V by 3 bases and J by 1 base, and 7 bases separated the two germline ends. CDR3 length: 13 residues. The chain's CDR3 is CASSAATNTEAFF. The CDR3 DNA sequence: TGTGCCAGCAGCGCCGCAACGAACACTGAAGCTTTCTTT.

CDR3 sequence reads: CASSPGQGGYQPQHF. DNA for the CDR3: TGCGCCAGCAGCCCTGGCCAGGGGGGATATCAGCCCCAGCATTTT. J is TRBJ1-5 and V is TRBV5-1; TRBD1 aligns across 7 bases. The ends lost 4 bases at V and 5 bases at J; junction bases unmatched: 9. The length of the CDR3 is 15 residues. CDR1 and CDR2 (germline): SGHRS, YFSETQ.

The chain employs TRBV9 and TRBJ1-1; 9 nucleotides align to TRBD1. The J segment lost 3 bases and the V segment lost 3 bases, leaving 6 bases of the junction unmatched. Per the germline V gene, CDR1 is SGDLS and CDR2 is YYNGEE. The CDR3 runs 15 residues. The CDR3 DNA follows: TGTGCCAGCAGCGGCCGGGACAGGGTTGACACTGAAGCTTTCTTT. This codes for CASSGRDRVDTEAFF.

This chain joins TRBV10-1 and TRBJ1-2; D uncertain. The CDR3 extends over 14 amino acids. CDR1 and CDR2 from the germline V gene are WNHNN and SYGVQD (reference sequence). The V gene lost 3 bases and the J gene lost 8 bases, with 16 bases spanning the gap. The CDR3 DNA reads as TGCGCCAGCAGTGACGGTTTGAGGTCCCAAGGCTACACCTTC. Protein sequence: CASSDGLRSQGYTF.

This clone was picked up a small number of times. The chain couples TRBV16 to TRBJ1-5, with 7 nucleotides matching TRBD1. The V segment lost 3 bases and the J segment 6 bases; nucleotides outside the gene matches: 8. The CDR3 covers 15 residues. Germline CDR1 and CDR2: KGHSY and FQNENV. The CDR3 loop is CASSQPTGTRQPQHF. The CDR3 DNA sequence: TGTGCCAGCAGCCAGCCGACAGGGACTCGTCAGCCCCAGCATTTT.

The rearrangement links TRBV19 to TRBJ2-1; D is uncertain. CDR3 size: 11 residues. Trimming pared 3 bases from V and 3 bases from J, leaving 0 bases between. Germline V gene lookup returns CDR1 LNHDA and CDR2 SQIVND (reference sequence). The CDR3: CASSIYNEQFF. The CDR3 nucleotides read TGTGCCAGTAGTATCTACAATGAGCAGTTCTTC.

This clone occurred once. Sequence at one end of the junction differs from germline and may be a read error. This same CDR3 is encoded by further DNA sequences in the sample. V is TRBV12-3 or TRBV12-4 and J is TRBJ2-5, with a tentative D call TRBD1 (5 bases). The CDR3 loop spans 12 amino acids. CDR3 sequence: CASSYLLGRRNF. The CDR3 coding sequence is TGTGCCAGCAGTTACTTATTGGGGCGGCGGAACTTC.

The genes are TRBV11-3 and TRBJ2-1, with D possibly being TRBD1 or TRBD2 (5 bases each). Germline values: CDR1 SGHNT, CDR2 YENEEA. V was shortened by 3 bases and J by 5 bases, with 11 bases between the two germline ends. The CDR3 has 14 residues. CDR3 DNA: TGTGCCAGCAGCTTCGAAGAGGGGAACAATGAGCAGTTCTTC. Protein product: CASSFEEGNNEQFF.

The chain is built from TRBV7-9 and TRBJ2-2; maybe TRBD1 (6 bases). V lost 0 bases, J lost 2 bases, and 13 bases lay in between. The germline V gene encodes CDR1 SEHNR and CDR2 FQNEAQ (reference sequence). This CDR3 spans 17 amino acids. CDR3 coding DNA: TGTGCCAGCAGCTTAGCCAAGACGGGGACAAACACCGGGGAGCTGTTTTTT. It yields the protein CASSLAKTGTNTGELFF. Full variable domain (outside the CDR3, taken from reference TRBV7-9 and TRBJ2-2): DTGVSQNPRHKITKRGQNVTFRCDPISEHNRLYWYRQTLGQGPEFLTYFQNEAQLEKSRLLSDRFSAERPKGSFSTLEIQRTEQGDSAMYLCASSLAKTGTNTGELFFGEGSRLTVL.

The chain combines TRBV3-1 (or the pseudogene TRBV3-2) with TRBJ1-4; no firm D call. Germline assignment: CDR1 LGHDT and CDR2 YNNKEL (reference sequence). Trimming stripped 1 base from V and 5 bases from J, with 8 bases between. The CDR3 is made up of 14 amino acids. The CDR3: CASSQGGLNEKLFF. In DNA, the CDR3 is TGTGCCAGCAGCCAAGGGGGTTTGAATGAAAAACTGTTTTTT.

The chain links TRBV5-5 to TRBJ2-5; 7 bases agree with TRBD2. The V gene's germline CDR1 is SGHKS and CDR2 YYEKEE (reference sequence). The CDR3 runs to 14 residues. Trimming at V came to 1 base and at J to 5 bases, leaving 5 bases not matched to a gene. The CDR3 region has the DNA TGTGCCAGCAGCTTGACGGTAGCGGGTGAGACCCAGTACTTC. Translation gives CASSLTVAGETQYF. Based on the CDR3 plus reference TRBV5-5 and TRBJ2-5, the full variable domain is DAGVTQSPTHLIKTRGQQVTLRCSPISGHKSVSWYQQVLGQGPQFIFQYYEKEERGRGNFPDRFSARQFPNYSSELNVNALLLGDSALYLCASSLTVAGETQYFGPGTRLLVL.

This clone has a single count. This sequence joins TRBV7-9 and TRBJ1-1; D is possibly TRBD1 (6 bases). V gave up 5 bases and J gave up 0 bases, with 13 bases separating them. Germline V gives CDR1 SEHNR, CDR2 FQNEAQ (reference sequence). CDR3 size: 15 residues. CDR3 sequence reads: CASSHRTAMNTEAFF. The CDR3, as DNA: TGTGCCAGCAGCCACCGGACAGCCATGAACACTGAAGCTTTCTTT.

This clone came up once. V usage is TRBV7-3 and J usage is TRBJ2-1, with a weak D call TRBD1 (6 bases). V lost 3 bases and J 2 bases, leaving 11 bases between the germline ends. In germline, CDR1 is SGHTA, CDR2 FQGTGA. The CDR3 extends over 15 amino acids. CDR3: CASSLDSRTYNEQFF. The CDR3 DNA reads as TGTGCCAGCAGCTTGGACAGTCGGACCTACAATGAGCAGTTCTTC.